These T cell receptor beta chains were read from a single sample in a study of T cell responses to AZD1222 COVID-19 vaccine. This table comes from immunoSEQ multiplex PCR, and its TCRdb copy is limited to in-frame clones, with some not included. This sample has 90,000 to 130,000 clones, with about 86% found just once. Sequences were derived from peripheral blood, sampled on day 0 of AZD1222 vaccination. These receptors all come from an adult in good health. The CDR3 runs from the conserved cysteine through the conserved F or W. A D gene is named only where the DNA matches it firmly. Clone size is shown for a subset of rows, as once, few, many or a class of expanded clone.

D: TRBD2
J: TRBJ2-3
V: TRBV5-1
size: NA
CDR3: CASSTGGPYGADTQYF
DNA: TGCGCCAGCAGTACGGGAGGGCCTTATGGCGCAGATACGCAGTATTTT

D: NA
J: TRBJ2-3
V: TRBV5-4
size: NA
CDR3: CASSSQGYDTQYF
DNA: TGTGCCAGCAGCTCCCAGGGATACGATACGCAGTATTTT

D: NA
J: TRBJ2-5
V: TRBV3-1/TRBV3-2
size: NA
CDR3: CASSQDLETQYF
DNA: TGTGCCAGCAGCCAAGATTTAGAGACCCAGTACTTC

D: NA
J: TRBJ2-7
V: TRBV7-9
size: NA
CDR3: CASSFADTVSSYEQYF
DNA: TGTGCCAGCAGCTTTGCGGACACCGTATCTTCCTACGAGCAGTACTTC

D: NA
J: TRBJ2-7
V: TRBV30
size: NA
CDR3: CAWSYSGSRREQYF
DNA: TGTGCCTGGAGCTACAGCGGCTCTCGTCGGGAGCAGTACTTC

D: TRBD1
J: TRBJ1-4
V: TRBV28
size: NA
CDR3: CASSTGVNEKLFF
DNA: TGTGCCAGCAGCACAGGGGTGAATGAAAAACTGTTTTTT

D: NA
J: TRBJ1-4
V: TRBV21-1
size: few
CDR3: CASSKIRGRHANEKLFF
DNA: TGTGCCAGCAGCAAAATAAGGGGCCGTCACGCTAATGAAAAACTGTTTTTT

D: TRBD1
J: TRBJ1-1
V: TRBV5-1
size: NA
CDR3: CASSSSDRETEAFF
DNA: TGCGCCAGCAGCTCGTCTGACAGGGAAACTGAAGCTTTCTTT

D: TRBD1
J: TRBJ2-7
V: TRBV6-1
size: few
CDR3: CASSEGWGTGSYEQYF
DNA: TGTGCCAGCAGTGAAGGCTGGGGGACAGGCAGCTACGAGCAGTACTTC

D: NA
J: TRBJ2-7
V: TRBV5-4
size: NA
CDR3: CASSLAAGQSYEQYF
DNA: TGTGCCAGCAGCTTGGCTGCGGGGCAATCCTACGAGCAGTACTTC

D: NA
J: TRBJ1-2
V: TRBV19
size: NA
CDR3: CASSITGPANYGYTF
DNA: TGTGCCAGTAGTATCACCGGTCCAGCTAACTATGGCTACACCTTC

D: TRBD2
J: TRBJ2-3
V: TRBV2
size: NA
CDR3: CASSDQLARADTQYF
DNA: TGTGCCAGCAGTGATCAACTAGCGAGAGCAGATACGCAGTATTTT

D: NA
J: TRBJ1-1
V: TRBV11-3
size: once
CDR3: CASSLGGRENTEAFF
DNA: TGTGCCAGCAGCTTAGGGGGGCGGGAGAACACTGAAGCTTTCTTT

D: TRBD1
J: TRBJ1-6
V: TRBV28
size: NA
CDR3: CASSSGQGASSPLHF
DNA: TGTGCCAGCAGTTCGGGACAGGGGGCGAGTTCACCCCTCCACTTT

D: NA
J: TRBJ2-3
V: TRBV27
size: NA
CDR3: CASSPYSQGTGLHNTQYF
DNA: TGTGCCAGCAGTCCATATTCACAGGGGACTGGGCTCCACAATACGCAGTATTTT

D: NA
J: TRBJ1-1
V: TRBV6-2/TRBV6-3
size: NA
CDR3: CASSRGHMNTEAFF
DNA: TGTGCCAGCAGTAGGGGACATATGAACACTGAAGCTTTCTTT

D: TRBD1
J: TRBJ2-7
V: TRBV10-1
size: NA
CDR3: CASIPGQTKKQYF
DNA: TGCGCCAGCATACCGGGACAGACAAAGAAGCAGTACTTC

D: TRBD2
J: TRBJ2-1
V: TRBV5-8
size: NA
CDR3: CASSYHSGRAVNEQFF
DNA: TGTGCCAGCAGCTATCATAGCGGGAGGGCCGTCAATGAGCAGTTCTTC

D: NA
J: TRBJ1-1
V: TRBV30
size: NA
CDR3: CAWRRGLNTEAFF
DNA: TGTGCCTGGAGGCGAGGTCTGAACACTGAAGCTTTCTTT

D: TRBD1
J: TRBJ2-7
V: TRBV6-5
size: NA
CDR3: CASSPTGEGSYEQYF
DNA: TGTGCCAGCAGTCCGACAGGGGAAGGGTCCTACGAGCAGTACTTC

D: NA
J: TRBJ2-3
V: TRBV7-3
size: NA
CDR3: CASSPPGADTQYF
DNA: TGTGCCAGCAGCCCCCCAGGCGCAGATACGCAGTATTTT

D: TRBD1
J: TRBJ2-6
V: TRBV5-1
size: NA
CDR3: CASRDSSGANVLTF
DNA: TGCGCCAGTAGGGACAGCTCTGGGGCCAACGTCCTGACTTTC

D: NA
J: TRBJ2-5
V: TRBV6-2/TRBV6-3
size: NA
CDR3: CASSYGGTHQETQYF
DNA: TGTGCCAGCAGTTACGGCGGGACACATCAAGAGACCCAGTACTTC

D: TRBD2
J: TRBJ2-1
V: TRBV7-9
size: NA
CDR3: CASSLVSSGGVQFF
DNA: TGTGCCAGCAGCTTAGTCTCAAGCGGGGGAGTGCAGTTCTTC

D: NA
J: TRBJ1-1
V: TRBV28
size: NA
CDR3: CASRVAGNTEAFF
DNA: TGTGCCAGCAGGGTAGCAGGGAACACTGAAGCTTTCTTT

D: NA
J: TRBJ1-6
V: TRBV5-1
size: NA
CDR3: CASSPIIKKDLNPLHF
DNA: TGCGCCAGCAGCCCGATCATCAAGAAGGACCTAAATCCCCTCCACTTT

D: NA
J: TRBJ2-3
V: TRBV5-1
size: NA
CDR3: CASSLADTQYF
DNA: TGCGCCAGCAGCTTAGCGGATACGCAGTATTTT

D: TRBD1
J: TRBJ1-1
V: TRBV15
size: NA
CDR3: CATSSGGNTEAFF
DNA: TGTGCCACCAGCTCAGGGGGGAACACTGAAGCTTTCTTT

D: NA
J: TRBJ1-4
V: TRBV28
size: once
CDR3: CASSPTPNWSFNEKLFF
DNA: TGTGCCAGCAGTCCGACGCCAAACTGGAGCTTTAATGAAAAACTGTTTTTT

D: TRBD2
J: TRBJ2-1
V: TRBV5-1
size: NA
CDR3: CASSSGLAGGLEQFF
DNA: TGCGCCAGCAGCTCGGGACTAGCGGGGGGGCTCGAGCAGTTCTTC

D: NA
J: TRBJ1-5
V: TRBV4-2
size: NA
CDR3: CASSQDGGGNQPQHF
DNA: TGTGCCAGCAGCCAAGATGGGGGTGGGAATCAGCCCCAGCATTTT

D: NA
J: TRBJ1-2
V: TRBV6-2/TRBV6-3
size: NA
CDR3: CASSRGRTGYTF
DNA: TGTGCCAGCAGTCGGGGGAGGACTGGCTACACCTTC

D: TRBD2
J: TRBJ2-7
V: TRBV3-1/TRBV3-2
size: once
CDR3: CASSLGLAGGREQYF
DNA: TGTGCCAGCAGCCTCGGACTAGCGGGGGGCCGCGAGCAGTACTTC

D: TRBD1
J: TRBJ2-1
V: TRBV7-9
size: once
CDR3: CASSLRPGQGRLQANEQFF
DNA: TGTGCCAGCAGCCTCCGGCCGGGACAGGGGCGACTCCAGGCCAATGAGCAGTTCTTC